This T cell receptor beta chain appears in the sequencing data of a study of cytomegalovirus exposure and HLA in healthy donors. Whole-study context: Findings of an earlier analysis included around 120 million unique TCR beta sequences from 190 million or so T cells. Study-wide results and limits: CMV serostatus alone was available as immune exposure information. Rare TCR sequences dominated, though some public TCRs recurred in many donors. Sequencing likely caused a cluster of highly shared sequence variants.

The PCR was carried out with 60 Vbeta primers and 13 Jbeta primers. Sequenced by immunoSEQ multiplex PCR; TCRdb stores in-frame clones only, minus some. This sample has about 70,000 clones, with over 70% found just once. As regards this clone: The antigen remains undetermined.

Germline CDR1 SGHTA, CDR2 FQGNSA. Trimming removed 5 bases at V and 7 bases at J, with 12 bases between. The CDR3 extends over 13 amino acids. Material for sequencing was PBMCs. The chain employs TRBV7-2 and TRBJ1-5; D remains ambiguous. The origin of this receptor is a human donor in good health. The CDR3 DNA is TGTGCCAGCAGCCCCCGACCCGGGCAGCCCCAGCATTTT. Encoded protein: CASSPRPGQPQHF.